This T cell receptor beta chain is drawn from a study of cytomegalovirus exposure and HLA in healthy donors. The CDR3 sequence is 14 residues long. Germline trimming cut 5 bases from V and 7 bases from J; bases unmatched to any gene: 12. Germline CDR1 is GTSNPN and CDR2 is SVGIG (reference sequence). Study-wide points: The study put some 150 TCR beta chains on its list as cytomegalovirus-associated. In vitro checks showed that three CMV-associated chains really do target CMV antigens.

TCRdb's table, derived via immunoSEQ multiplex PCR, lists solely in-frame clones and lacks some. The sample contains 89,000 or so clones, roughly 92% of which appear only once. Of note for this clone: What it recognizes is unknown.

Sequenced sample: PBMCs. The source of this sequence is a woman between 25 and 40 years old in good health and CMV-seropositive. V usage is TRBV30 and J usage is TRBJ2-7; 9 nucleotides match TRBD2. The CDR3 sequence is CAWGREGRVWEQYF. For the CDR3, the DNA is TGTGCCTGGGGGCGGGAGGGCCGGGTGTGGGAGCAGTACTTC.